Below, 4 T cell receptor beta chains from the same sample are listed, as sequenced in a study of T cell responses to AZD1222 COVID-19 vaccine. The repertoire was sequenced with immunoSEQ multiplex PCR; TCRdb's copy has only in-frame clones and lacks some. The profile shows about 150,000 clones, over 90% of them singletons. The specimen comprised peripheral blood, sampled on day 0 of AZD1222 vaccination. The receptors were sampled from an adult in good health.

J is TRBJ2-1 and V is TRBV19; possibly TRBD2 for D (6 bases). Trimming stripped 4 bases from V and 7 bases from J, with 14 bases between. CDR1 and CDR2 (germline): LNHDA, SQIVND (reference sequence). CDR3 size: 14 residues. The CDR3 bases are TGTGCCAGTAGTAGGACGGGAGAGCTAAATGAGCAGTTCTTC. Its protein is CASSRTGELNEQFF.

V is TRBV30 and J is TRBJ2-7; the match to TRBD1 covers 8 bases. Trimming removed 3 bases from V and 2 bases from J; junction bases left unmatched: 9. The CDR3 is 15 amino acids. In germline, CDR1 is GTSNPN, CDR2 SVGIG (reference sequence). The CDR3 nucleotides read TGTGCCTGGAGCTTCACCGGGACAGGACCCTACGAGCAGTACTTC. This codes for CAWSFTGTGPYEQYF.

The rearrangement uses TRBV3-1 (or the pseudogene TRBV3-2) and TRBJ2-7; TRBD1 might be the D (5 bases). The CDR3 is 15 amino acids. Trimming pared 0 bases from V and 1 base from J, leaving 10 bases between. CDR1 LGHDT and CDR2 YNNKEL come from the germline V gene (reference sequence). DNA of the CDR3: TGTGCCAGCAGCCAAGATCCCAGGGTATCCTACGAGCAGTACTTC. Its translation: CASSQDPRVSYEQYF.

The chain is built from TRBV5-1 and TRBJ1-4; D gene ambiguous. V lost 5 bases to trimming and J lost 0 bases, with 14 bases between them. This CDR3 spans 16 amino acids. Germline loops: CDR1 SGHRS, CDR2 YFSETQ. CDR3 in amino acids: CASRLAPSSTNEKLFF. The CDR3 DNA is TGCGCCAGCAGACTGGCGCCTAGCTCAACTAATGAAAAACTGTTTTTT.